These 32 T cell receptor beta chains were all obtained from the same sample, sequenced in a study of blood T cell repertoires in COVID-19. Sequencing was performed with immunoSEQ multiplex PCR; in TCRdb, only in-frame clones are kept and a portion is missing. Of about 150,000 clones in the sample, approximately 81% were seen once. Sequenced: peripheral blood. These receptors were taken from a human donor in a cohort sampled during active COVID-19.

This clone was detected only once. The genes are TRBV5-6 and TRBJ2-2; D is perhaps TRBD1 (6 bases). This CDR3 contains 15 residues. Trimming took off 2 bases at V and 5 bases at J, with 13 bases between the two ends. CDR1 is SGHDT and CDR2 is YYEEEE in the germline V gene. The CDR3 bases are TGTGCCAGCAGCTTAGTGGGGGCCAGAACCGGGGAGCTGTTTTTT. This translates into CASSLVGARTGELFF.

Ten or more counts support this clone. The chain recombines TRBV4-1 with TRBJ1-3; TRBD1 matches 9 bases. This CDR3 comprises 17 residues. CDR1 and CDR2 from the germline V gene are MGHRA and YSYEKL. Trimming cost V 0 bases and J 1 base; bases outside gene matches: 4. This chain's CDR3 is CASSQEMTGGSGNTIYF. The CDR3 DNA reads TGCGCCAGCAGCCAAGAGATGACAGGGGGGTCTGGAAACACCATATATTTT.

This clone appeared once. The chain combines TRBV27 with TRBJ1-2, with D maybe TRBD1 (5 bases). Trimming took off 6 bases at V and 3 bases at J, with 11 bases between the two ends. Germline-derived CDR1 and CDR2 are MNHEY and SMNVEV (reference sequence). CDR3 size: 13 residues. For the CDR3, the DNA is TGTGCCAGCAGGTCCTCGGGGGACTATGGCTACACCTTC. Protein: CASRSSGDYGYTF.

The chain joins TRBV5-1 to TRBJ2-7; 7 bases are a match to TRBD1. Trimming at V came to 0 bases and at J to 5 bases, leaving 11 bases not matched to a gene. Germline values: CDR1 SGHRS, CDR2 YFSETQ. The CDR3 contains 16 residues. CDR3 nucleotides: TGCGCCAGCAGCTTGGCCCTACAAGGGGGCTCTAACGAGCAGTACTTC. Translated, it gives CASSLALQGGSNEQYF.

The chain uses TRBV5-8 and TRBJ1-1; D is unclear. Trimming removed 4 bases from V and 0 bases from J, with 7 bases in between. The germline V gene has CDR1 SGHTS and CDR2 YDEGEE. This CDR3 has 13 residues. CDR3 DNA: TGTGCCAGCAGCGAACCAGTGAACACTGAAGCTTTCTTT. Translation gives CASSEPVNTEAFF.

This clone appeared a few times. The chain has TRBV6-2 or TRBV6-3 and TRBJ1-6; no firm D call. V dropped 5 bases and J dropped 6 bases, with 14 bases sitting between them. The CDR3 has 15 residues. CDR1 is MNHEY, CDR2 SVGEGT, per germline. CDR3 sequence reads: CASSPIAASNSPLHF. The CDR3 DNA follows: TGTGCCAGCAGTCCCATCGCGGCCTCTAATTCACCCCTCCACTTT.

The J gene is TRBJ2-1, the V gene TRBV4-3; 8 bases match TRBD2. The J segment lost 5 bases and the V segment lost 4 bases, leaving 10 bases of the junction unmatched. The CDR3 is 16 amino acids. CDR1 LGHNA and CDR2 YSLEER come from the germline V gene. In DNA form, the CDR3 reads TGCGCCAGCAGCCCAGCGGGGGTCGGGGTGGACAATGAGCAGTTCTTC. Translated: CASSPAGVGVDNEQFF.

CDR3 sequence: CASSQDSSSSYEQYF. In DNA form, the CDR3 reads TGTGCCAGCAGCCAAGACAGTTCAAGCTCCTACGAGCAGTACTTC. The chain joins TRBV3-1 (or the pseudogene TRBV3-2) to TRBJ2-7; D is ambiguous. Germline values: CDR1 LGHDT, CDR2 YNNKEL (reference sequence). V was trimmed by 0 bases and J by 0 bases, leaving 9 bases between them. The CDR3 extends over 15 amino acids.

This sequence joins TRBV29-1 and TRBJ2-5, with 9 bases lining up with TRBD1. The CDR3 runs to 14 residues. Trimming at V came to 8 bases and at J to 1 base, leaving 8 bases not matched to a gene. Germline CDR1 and CDR2: SQVTM and ANQGSEA. Here the CDR3 DNA reads TGCAGCTATGGGGACAGGGTTCGCCAAGAGACCCAGTACTTC. Translated, it gives CSYGDRVRQETQYF.

For the CDR3, the DNA is TGTGCCAGCAGCTTACTCGGAGCGGGGGGCCAAGAGACCCAGTACTTC. It translates to CASSLLGAGGQETQYF. V is TRBV7-2 and J is TRBJ2-5; 9 bases fit TRBD2. The CDR3 covers 16 residues. V was pared by 2 bases and J by 1 base, with 5 bases of the junction left unmatched. CDR1 and CDR2 from the germline V gene are SGHTA and FQGNSA.

The V call is TRBV11-2, the J call TRBJ1-1; no definite D call. The length of the CDR3 is 14 residues. Trimming took off 4 bases at V and 1 base at J, with 10 bases between the two ends. Looked up from germline, CDR1 is SGHAT and CDR2 is FQNNGV. CDR3 DNA: TGTGCCAGCAGCTACGAACAGAGGAACACTGAAGCTTTCTTT. Its translation: CASSYEQRNTEAFF.

The chain uses TRBV20-1 and TRBJ2-6; D remains ambiguous. The V and J ends lost 3 bases and 2 bases respectively, with 8 bases between them. The CDR3 runs 14 residues. Germline-derived CDR1 and CDR2 are DFQATT and SNEGSKA (reference sequence). As DNA, the CDR3 is TGCAGTGCTAGTAGCTCGGCTGGGGCCAACGTCCTGACTTTC. This codes for CSASSSAGANVLTF.

A few counts support this clone. Other DNA sequences in this specimen translate into the identical CDR3. The chain joins TRBV4-3 to TRBJ2-3; tentative D call: TRBD2 (5 bases). The CDR3 runs to 14 residues. CDR1 is LGHNA and CDR2 is YSLEER in the germline V gene. Trimming removed 0 bases at V and 6 bases at J, with 10 bases between. The CDR3 reads CASSQDPRADTQYF. In nucleotides, the CDR3 is TGCGCCAGCAGCCAAGACCCGAGGGCGGATACGCAGTATTTT.

This clone showed up just a few times. V is TRBV7-6 and J is TRBJ2-1; maybe TRBD1 (6 bases). The ends were cut back, 0 bases at V and 10 bases at J, with 19 bases in the middle. CDR1 is SGHVS, CDR2 FNYEAQ, per germline. There are 16 residues in the CDR3. DNA of the CDR3: TGTGCCAGCAGCTTAGCCTCAGGGGCGGCGTCTGGGGAGCAGTTCTTC. It codes for CASSLASGAASGEQFF. The full variable domain, with the rest looked up from reference TRBV7-6 and TRBJ2-1, is GAGVSQSPRYKVTKRGQDVALRCDPISGHVSLYWYRQALGQGPEFLTYFNYEAQQDKSGLPNDRFSAERPEGSISTLTIQRTEQRDSAMYRCASSLASGAASGEQFFGPGTRLTVL.

The chain carries TRBV6-2 or TRBV6-3 and TRBJ1-2; no clear D gene. The CDR3 runs 12 residues. V lost 4 bases and J 5 bases, leaving 8 bases between the germline ends. The V gene's germline CDR1 is MNHEY and CDR2 SVGEGT. CDR3 region: CASSSSPYGYTF. CDR3 sequence (DNA): TGTGCCAGCAGTTCCTCCCCGTATGGCTACACCTTC.

CDR3 region: CASSRGQGASGNTIYF. The CDR3 coding sequence is TGTGCCAGCAGTAGGGGACAGGGGGCCTCTGGAAACACCATATATTTT. The chain carries TRBV6-6 and TRBJ1-3, with TRBD1 identical over 12 bases. The germline V gene encodes CDR1 MNHNY and CDR2 SVGAGI (reference sequence). There are 16 residues in the CDR3. Trimming took 5 bases from V and 0 from J; bases not matched to a gene: 2.

This rearrangement joins TRBV6-5 to TRBJ1-1, with a possible D match to TRBD1 (6 bases). The germline V and J ends were trimmed by 6 bases and 3 bases, with 8 bases remaining between them. This CDR3 region has 12 residues. Germline V gene lookup returns CDR1 MNHEY and CDR2 SVGAGI. The CDR3 region is CASSGQHTEAFF. The CDR3 bases are TGTGCCAGCAGCGGACAGCACACTGAAGCTTTCTTT.

The chain combines TRBV5-4 with TRBJ2-7; 9 bases are shared with TRBD1. The V segment lost 0 bases and the J segment 6 bases; nucleotides outside the gene matches: 4. The length of the CDR3 is 14 residues. Per the germline V gene, CDR1 is SGHNT and CDR2 is YYREEE (reference sequence). The CDR3 DNA follows: TGTGCCAGCAGCTTGGACAGGGGGCGACCCGAGCAGTACTTC. Translating it yields CASSLDRGRPEQYF.

This clone came up a few times. The rearrangement uses TRBV4-1 and TRBJ2-7, with D possibly TRBD1 on 5 matching bases. Germline CDR1 MGHRA, CDR2 YSYEKL. V lost 4 bases, J lost 1 base, and 8 bases lay in between. The CDR3 is made up of 13 amino acids. The CDR3 DNA reads as TGCGCCAGCAGCCCGACAGAGTCCTACGAGCAGTACTTC. It codes for CASSPTESYEQYF.

The J gene is TRBJ1-3, the V gene TRBV11-3; a possible D gene is TRBD1 (6 bases). V lost 5 bases and J lost 0, with 14 bases in between. Germline V lookup: CDR1 SGHNT, CDR2 YENEEA. This CDR3 has 16 amino acids. CDR3 DNA: TGTGCCAGCAGCCGAAGGGACACGTCCTCTGGAAACACCATATATTTT. Protein product: CASSRRDTSSGNTIYF.

For the CDR3, the DNA is TGTGCCAGCAGCTTAGTCCTAGTGGGCGGGGAGCTGTTTTTT. Translation gives CASSLVLVGGELFF. This chain joins TRBV7-2 and TRBJ2-2; the D is unclear. The V end lost 1 base, the J end lost 7 bases, and 10 bases lay between the germline ends. The CDR3 totals 14 residues. Germline V lookup: CDR1 SGHTA, CDR2 FQGNSA.

V usage is TRBV2 and J usage is TRBJ2-5, with D tentatively TRBD1 (6 bases). Germline V gene lookup returns CDR1 SNHLY and CDR2 FYNNEI. The CDR3 totals 12 residues. Trimming removed 5 bases at V and 3 bases at J, with 7 bases between. The CDR3 DNA is TGTGCCAGCAGTAGGACAGAAGAGACCCAGTACTTC. This sequence encodes CASSRTEETQYF.

The V call is TRBV5-1, the J call TRBJ1-2; TRBD1 agrees at 10 bases. V dropped 3 bases and J dropped 6; count of bases not matched to a gene: 2. The CDR3 is made up of 13 amino acids. CDR1 is SGHRS and CDR2 is YFSETQ in the germline V gene. The DNA of the CDR3 is TGCGCCAGCAGCTACGGACAGGGGGATGGCTACACCTTC. Encoded protein: CASSYGQGDGYTF.

This chain uses TRBV10-1 with TRBJ1-1; D is possibly TRBD1 (6 bases). Germline V gene lookup returns CDR1 WNHNN and CDR2 SYGVQD (reference sequence). Trimming cost V 4 bases and J 4 bases, with 13 bases left between them. The CDR3 covers 14 residues. CDR3 sequence reads: CASSAAGAITEAFF. The CDR3 coding sequence is TGCGCCAGCAGTGCGGCAGGGGCCATCACTGAAGCTTTCTTT.

The chain uses TRBV6-5 and TRBJ1-5; 9 nucleotides align to TRBD1. This CDR3 is 13 amino acids long. The germline V gene encodes CDR1 MNHEY and CDR2 SVGAGI. The V gene end was trimmed by 8 bases and the J gene end by 6 bases; junction bases not matched to a gene: 5. As DNA, the CDR3 is TGTGCCAGCGACAGGGGGGAGGGTCAGCCCCAGCATTTT. Translation gives CASDRGEGQPQHF.

This chain uses TRBV28 with TRBJ2-1; 7 bases are a match to TRBD2. Per the germline V gene, CDR1 is MDHEN and CDR2 is SYDVKM. V was clipped by 3 bases and J by 2 bases; unmatched bases: 4. This CDR3 has 15 residues. CDR3 DNA: TGTGCCAGCAGTTTGGGGGACTATGCCTACAATGAGCAGTTCTTC. Protein product: CASSLGDYAYNEQFF.

The chain is built from TRBV5-1 and TRBJ2-3; 10 bases agree with TRBD1. This CDR3 is 16 amino acids long. The ends lost 0 bases at V and 2 bases at J; junction bases unmatched: 3. Germline lookup yields CDR1 SGHRS and CDR2 YFSETQ. The CDR3 loop reads CASSLATGGPTDTQYF. CDR3 bases: TGCGCCAGCAGCTTGGCGACAGGGGGCCCCACAGATACGCAGTATTTT.

The chain is built from TRBV5-1 and TRBJ1-5, with 9 bases that match TRBD1. The germline V gene has CDR1 SGHRS and CDR2 YFSETQ. The CDR3 consists of 16 residues. V lost 0 bases to trimming and J lost 6 bases; unmatched junction nucleotides: 7. The CDR3 DNA follows: TGCGCCAGCAGCTTGGGGGGGACAGGGTCGATTCAGCCCCAGCATTTT. Encoded protein: CASSLGGTGSIQPQHF. Supplemented by reference TRBV5-1 and TRBJ1-5, the full variable domain reads KAGVTQTPRYLIKTRGQQVTLSCSPISGHRSVSWYQQTPGQGLQFLFEYFSETQRNKGNFPGRFSGRQFSNSRSEMNVSTLELGDSALYLCASSLGGTGSIQPQHFGDGTRLSIL.

This clone has only one observation. The chain carries TRBV7-2 and TRBJ1-2; TRBD1 aligns across 8 bases. This CDR3 has 15 amino acids. Germline CDR1 reads SGHTA; CDR2 reads FQGNSA. V shed 4 bases and J 4 bases; nucleotides not matched to a gene: 8. The CDR3 nucleotides read TGTGCCAGCAGCTCTAGTCAGGGGGCGTTCTATGGCTACACCTTC. Protein sequence: CASSSSQGAFYGYTF.

This clone occurred once. The V and J genes are TRBV6-5 and TRBJ1-6; D is ambiguous. The V end was cut by 8 bases, the J end by 10 bases, with 15 bases between. This CDR3 spans 13 amino acids. Germline V lookup: CDR1 MNHEY, CDR2 SVGAGI. The CDR3 coding sequence is TGTGCCAGCCTCCTTGGAGTTGGATCACCCCTCCACTTT. Translated: CASLLGVGSPLHF.

This chain links TRBV10-1 with TRBJ2-3; 10 bases line up with TRBD2. Germline CDR1 WNHNN, CDR2 SYGVQD (reference sequence). CDR3 length: 13 residues. Trimming took 6 bases from V and 5 from J; bases not matched to a gene: 2. In DNA, the CDR3 is TGCGCCAGCAGAAGGACTAGCGGAGATACGCAGTATTTT. Its translation: CASRRTSGDTQYF.

The chain couples TRBV6-5 to TRBJ2-2; 8 bases map to TRBD1. The CDR3 has 15 residues. CDR1 and CDR2 from the germline V gene are MNHEY and SVGAGI. V shed 6 bases and J 1 base; nucleotides not matched to a gene: 4. The CDR3 sequence is CASRRTGLNTGELFF. The CDR3 DNA is TGTGCCAGCAGACGGACAGGGCTGAACACCGGGGAGCTGTTTTTT.